The clone carrying this TCR beta chain has just a few counts. Authors' data handling: Estimation of nucleated cell counts relied on the amplification of reference gene primers. Measured with immunoSEQ multiplex PCR; TCRdb has only the in-frame clones, and not every one. V and J calls and clone size are as listed in that table; D and trimming were resolved from the DNA. The repertoire holds 150,000 to 200,000 clones, with about 85% as singletons. This sample is part of a study of blood T cell repertoires in COVID-19. Study-level background: Acute and convalescent COVID-19 samples came from the United States, Italy and Spain. T cells, B-cell-depleted T cells, or PBMCs provided the cDNA or gDNA that served as material.

J gave up 8 bases and V 4 bases, and 12 bases lay outside the gene matches. CDR1 is GTSNPN and CDR2 is SVGIG in the germline V gene (reference sequence). The CDR3 is 15 amino acids. This sequence joins TRBV30 and TRBJ2-1, with 9 bases aligning to TRBD2. This TCR came from a man aged 55 to 70 with acute or convalescent COVID-19. The sample consisted of peripheral blood. CDR3 sequence: CAWTVGTSLSHEQFF. The CDR3 DNA reads as TGTGCCTGGACCGTAGGGACTAGCTTGAGCCATGAGCAGTTCTTC.